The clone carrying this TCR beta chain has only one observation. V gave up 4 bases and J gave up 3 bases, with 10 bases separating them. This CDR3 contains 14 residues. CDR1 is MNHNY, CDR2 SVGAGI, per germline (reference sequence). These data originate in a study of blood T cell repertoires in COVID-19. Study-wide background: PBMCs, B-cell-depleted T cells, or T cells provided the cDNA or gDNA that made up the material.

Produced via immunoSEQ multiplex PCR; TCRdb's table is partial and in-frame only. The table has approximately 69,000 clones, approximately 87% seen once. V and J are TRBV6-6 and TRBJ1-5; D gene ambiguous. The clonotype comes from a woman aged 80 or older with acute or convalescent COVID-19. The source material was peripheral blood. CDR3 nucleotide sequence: TGTGCCAGCAGTTTTAGTCCAAACAATCAGCCCCAGCATTTT. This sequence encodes CASSFSPNNQPQHF.